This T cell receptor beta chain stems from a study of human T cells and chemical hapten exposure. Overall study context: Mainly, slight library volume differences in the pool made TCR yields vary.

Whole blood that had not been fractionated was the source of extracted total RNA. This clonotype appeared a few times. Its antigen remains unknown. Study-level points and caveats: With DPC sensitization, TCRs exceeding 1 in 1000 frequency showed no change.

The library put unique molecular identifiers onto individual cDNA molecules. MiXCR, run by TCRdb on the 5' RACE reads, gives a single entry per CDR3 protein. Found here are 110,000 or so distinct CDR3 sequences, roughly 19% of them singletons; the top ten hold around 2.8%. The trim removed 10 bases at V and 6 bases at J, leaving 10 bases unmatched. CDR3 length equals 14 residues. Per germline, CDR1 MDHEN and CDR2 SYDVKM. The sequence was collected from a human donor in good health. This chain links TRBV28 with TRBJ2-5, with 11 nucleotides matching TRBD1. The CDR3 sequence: CATKLGTGGQTQYF. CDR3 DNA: TGTGCCACCAAACTCGGGACAGGGGGGCAGACCCAGTACTTC. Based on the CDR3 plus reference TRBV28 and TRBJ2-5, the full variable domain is DVKVTQSSRYLVKRTGEKVFLECVQDMDHENMFWYRQDPGLGLRLIYFSYDVKMKEKGDIPEGYSVSREKKERFSLILESASTNQTSMYLCATKLGTGGQTQYFGPGTRLLVL.